This T cell receptor beta chain was captured by sequencing in a study of identical twins (dated by TCRdb to the mid-2010s). In the study overall: To test whether fetal clonotypes persist, this study deep-sequenced TCR alpha and beta repertoires from monozygotic twins, from unrelated adults of various ages, and from cord blood. To rule out contamination, the twin experiments were replicated at different times with different library preparation protocols. General conclusions and limits of the study: Conclusions relied on cross-sectional statistical analysis, since the same donors could not be followed over many years. Zero-insertion analyses could be partly confounded by invariant T cells such as MAIT and iNKT, although diverse VJ usage argued against such confounding for most clonotypes. Abundant cord blood beta clonotypes carried fewer insertions; young adult naive repertoires showed a weaker similar trend, while memory repertoires showed none. The excess sharing between twins in beta out-of-frame sequences was weaker because fewer shared sequences reduced the signal-to-noise ratio. Compared with coincidental sharing between unrelated individuals, out-of-frame TCR alpha sequences shared between twins had an excess of sequences with low generation probability. Recombination models systematically underestimated out-of-frame TCR alpha sharing in monozygotic twins but agreed with sharing between unrelated individuals.

A remark on this clonotype: What antigen it recognizes has not been identified. Base-call qualities are not available, and no considerably larger clone is one nucleotide away.

Spanning cysteine to phenylalanine, the CDR3 consists of 17 amino acids. Solely the CDR3 DNA is kept, with 51 bases framed from the first base. Cut back by 5 bases and 2 bases, the V and J ends lie 20 bases apart. Every donor in the study was a healthy Caucasian. The twin cohort consisted of three pairs of female monozygotic twins, all aged roughly 18 to 29 years. RNA for TCR libraries was isolated from peripheral blood mononuclear cells. The library was produced with 5' RACE. Instrument used: Illumina HiSeq 2000. Template switching added a universal primer binding site, and the final cDNA carried a unique molecular identifier that allowed TCR cDNA molecules to be counted accurately. First-strand cDNA for TCR alpha and beta chains was synthesized from specific primers in the conserved constant-segment region. To control for contamination, each cDNA library was double barcoded with a SMART-Mk sample barcode plus Illumina barcodes. TruSeq adapter sequences along with Illumina sample barcodes were introduced in two successive PCR steps. Sequencing of the TCR alpha and beta cDNA libraries was done on the Illumina HiSeq platform using custom primers. Regarding the original processing steps: MiGEC was used to process raw reads and extract unique molecular identifiers, and MiXCR was used to find CDR3 positions. Recombination models were inferred per individual with the repgenHMM and IGoR tools using an EM algorithm. The tcR package in R was used for shared clonotype analysis, with sharing normalized by the product of cloneset sizes. Out-of-frame nonproductive sequences were analyzed to study raw recombination free of thymic and clonal selection effects. TCRdb passed the public sequencing reads through fastp at Q25 and MiXCR, retaining productive beta sequences. Duplicate CDR3 protein sequences are folded into a single record with the most common DNA and genes. The V and J calls and clone size are TCRdb's, not the authors'. A total of fewer than 650,000 distinct CDR3 sequences appear in this sample, approximately 9.6% of them only once. Under 3% of the sample is in the top ten clones.

The same sample was also used in a study of yellow fever vaccine responses in identical twins. In that second paper, the authors write: According to the authors, in identical twins the way T cells responded to vaccination appeared partly convergent and partly personalized. The study precisely tracked vaccine-responding T cell clones in identical twins.

The rearrangement combines TRBV12-3 or TRBV12-4 with TRBJ2-3; the D call is tentative, TRBD1 or TRBD2, as each matches 5 bases. The sequenced material came from PBMCs. This receptor was identified in a young woman in good health. The nucleotide sequence is given as TGTGCCAGCAGTAGAGGGGCCTTTCTTTCTCACACAGATACGCAGTATTTT. Its translation is CASSRGAFLSHTDTQYF.